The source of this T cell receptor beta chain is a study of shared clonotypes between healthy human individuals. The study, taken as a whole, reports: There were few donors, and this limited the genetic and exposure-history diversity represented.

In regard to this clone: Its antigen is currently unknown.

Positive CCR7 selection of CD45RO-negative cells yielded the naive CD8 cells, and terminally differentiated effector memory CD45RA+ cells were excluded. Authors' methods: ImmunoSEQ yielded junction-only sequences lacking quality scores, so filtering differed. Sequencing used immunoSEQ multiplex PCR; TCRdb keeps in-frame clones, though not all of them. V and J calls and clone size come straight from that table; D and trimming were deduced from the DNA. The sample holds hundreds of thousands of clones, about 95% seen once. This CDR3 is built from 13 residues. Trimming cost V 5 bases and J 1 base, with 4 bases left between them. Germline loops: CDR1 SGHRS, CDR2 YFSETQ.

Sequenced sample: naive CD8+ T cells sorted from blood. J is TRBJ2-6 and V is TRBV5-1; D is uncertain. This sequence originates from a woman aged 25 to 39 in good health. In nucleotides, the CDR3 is TGCGCCAGCAGTACATCTGGGGCCAACGTCCTGACTTTC. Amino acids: CASSTSGANVLTF.